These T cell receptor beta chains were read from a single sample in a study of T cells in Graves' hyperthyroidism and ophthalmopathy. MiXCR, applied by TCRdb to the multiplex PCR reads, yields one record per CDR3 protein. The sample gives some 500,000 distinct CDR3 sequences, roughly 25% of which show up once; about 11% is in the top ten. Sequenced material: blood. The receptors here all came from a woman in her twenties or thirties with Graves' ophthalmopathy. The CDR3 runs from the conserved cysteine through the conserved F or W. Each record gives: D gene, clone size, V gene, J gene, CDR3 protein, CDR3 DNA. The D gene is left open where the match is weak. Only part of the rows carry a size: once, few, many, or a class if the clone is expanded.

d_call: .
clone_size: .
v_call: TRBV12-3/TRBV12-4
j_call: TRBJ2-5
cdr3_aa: CASSHGLRQETQYF
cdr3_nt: TGTGCCAGCAGTCACGGTCTACGGCAAGAGACCCAGTACTTC

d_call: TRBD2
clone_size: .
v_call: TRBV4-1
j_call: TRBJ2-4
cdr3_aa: CASSQGAGVGGAKNIQYF
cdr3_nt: TGCGCCAGCAGCCAAGGAGCGGGGGTAGGGGGAGCCAAAAACATTCAGTACTTC

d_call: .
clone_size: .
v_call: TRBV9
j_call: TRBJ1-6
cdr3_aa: CASNLMNSPLHF
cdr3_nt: TGTGCCAGCAATCTTATGAATTCACCCCTCCACTTT

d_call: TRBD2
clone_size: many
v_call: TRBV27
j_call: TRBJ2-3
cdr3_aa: CASSPNGGRDTQYF
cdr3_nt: TGTGCCAGCAGCCCTAACGGGGGGAGGGATACGCAGTATTTT

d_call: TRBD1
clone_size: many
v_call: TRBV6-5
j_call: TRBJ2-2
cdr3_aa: CASRQGATNTGELFF
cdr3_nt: TGTGCCAGCAGACAGGGGGCCACGAACACCGGGGAGCTGTTTTTT

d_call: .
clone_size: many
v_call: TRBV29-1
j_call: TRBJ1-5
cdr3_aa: CSASDRNQPQHF
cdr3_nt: TGCAGCGCCTCAGACAGGAATCAGCCCCAGCATTTT

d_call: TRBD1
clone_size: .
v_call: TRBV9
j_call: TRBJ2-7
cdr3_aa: CASSVEAGGSYEQYF
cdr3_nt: TGTGCCAGCAGCGTAGAGGCAGGGGGCTCCTACGAGCAGTACTTC

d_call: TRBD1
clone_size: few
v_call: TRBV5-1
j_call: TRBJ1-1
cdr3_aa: CASSYTGGPGLEAFF
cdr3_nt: TGCGCCAGCAGTTACACAGGGGGCCCTGGGCTTGAAGCTTTCTTT

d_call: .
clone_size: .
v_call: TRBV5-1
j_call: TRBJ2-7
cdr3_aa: CASSLVIARATYEQYF
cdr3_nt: TGCGCCAGCAGCTTGGTGATTGCCAGAGCTACCTACGAGCAGTACTTC

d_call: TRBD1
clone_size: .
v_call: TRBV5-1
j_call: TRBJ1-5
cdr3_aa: CASSSGQLGDPQHF
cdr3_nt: TGCGCCAGCAGCTCGGGACAGCTGGGCGATCCCCAGCATTTT

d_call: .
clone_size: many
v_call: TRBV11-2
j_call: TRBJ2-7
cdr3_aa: CASSLDGGGGSYEQYF
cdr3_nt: TGTGCCAGCAGCTTAGATGGAGGAGGCGGTTCCTACGAGCAGTACTTC

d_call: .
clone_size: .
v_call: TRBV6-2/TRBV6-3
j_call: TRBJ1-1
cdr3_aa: CASSFVFREGNTEAFF
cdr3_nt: TGTGCCAGCAGTTTTGTGTTTCGGGAGGGAAACACTGAAGCTTTCTTT

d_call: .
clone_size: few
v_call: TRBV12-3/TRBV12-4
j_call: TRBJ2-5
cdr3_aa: CASVGEPQETQYF
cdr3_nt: TGTGCCAGCGTGGGGGAGCCCCAAGAGACCCAGTACTTC

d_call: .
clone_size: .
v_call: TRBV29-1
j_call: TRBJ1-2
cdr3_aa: CSAGEGGYTF
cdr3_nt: TGCAGCGCGGGGGAAGGCGGCTACACCTTC

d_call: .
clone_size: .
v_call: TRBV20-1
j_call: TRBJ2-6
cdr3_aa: CSARDPQSGANVLTF
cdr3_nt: TGCAGTGCTAGAGACCCCCAGTCTGGGGCCAACGTCCTGACTTTC

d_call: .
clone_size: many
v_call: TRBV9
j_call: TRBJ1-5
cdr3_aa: CASSQDPRNQPQHF
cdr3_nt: TGTGCCAGCAGCCAAGACCCCCGCAATCAGCCCCAGCATTTT

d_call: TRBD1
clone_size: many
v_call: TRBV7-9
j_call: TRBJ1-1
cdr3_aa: CASSDRGREAFF
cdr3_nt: TGTGCCAGCAGTGACAGGGGGCGTGAAGCTTTCTTT

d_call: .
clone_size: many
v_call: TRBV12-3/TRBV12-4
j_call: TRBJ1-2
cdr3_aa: CASSLVKGTYGYTF
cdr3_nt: TGTGCCAGCAGTTTAGTAAAAGGGACCTATGGCTACACCTTC

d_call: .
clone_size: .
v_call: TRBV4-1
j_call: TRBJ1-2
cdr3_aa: CASSPFYRAEDYGYTF
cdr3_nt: TGCGCCAGCAGTCCCTTCTACAGGGCGGAGGACTATGGCTACACCTTC

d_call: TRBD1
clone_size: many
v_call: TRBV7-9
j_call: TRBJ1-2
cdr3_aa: CASSSSRDRVGGYTF
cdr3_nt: TGTGCCAGCAGCTCGTCCCGGGACAGGGTCGGTGGCTACACCTTC

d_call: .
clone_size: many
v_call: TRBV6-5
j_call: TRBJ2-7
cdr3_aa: CASSYASSYEQYF
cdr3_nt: TGTGCCAGCAGTTACGCTAGCTCCTACGAGCAGTACTTC

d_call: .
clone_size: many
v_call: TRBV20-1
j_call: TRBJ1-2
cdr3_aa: CSARDPQGFNYGYTF
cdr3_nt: TGCAGTGCTAGAGATCCTCAGGGGTTCAACTATGGCTACACCTTC

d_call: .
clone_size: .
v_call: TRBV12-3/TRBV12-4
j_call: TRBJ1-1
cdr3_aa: CASSLRGTVNTEAFF
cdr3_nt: TGTGCCAGCAGTTTACGGGGAACAGTGAACACTGAAGCTTTCTTT

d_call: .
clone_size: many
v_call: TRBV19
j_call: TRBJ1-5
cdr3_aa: CASSPSGDSNQPQHF
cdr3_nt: TGTGCCAGTAGTCCCTCAGGGGATAGCAATCAGCCCCAGCATTTT

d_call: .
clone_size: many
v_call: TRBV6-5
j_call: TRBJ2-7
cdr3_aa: CASGDGDPYEQYF
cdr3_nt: TGTGCCAGCGGGGACGGGGATCCCTACGAGCAGTACTTC

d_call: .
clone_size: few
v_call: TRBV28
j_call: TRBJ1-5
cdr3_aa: CASSRGQPNQPQHF
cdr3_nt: TGTGCCAGCAGCCGTGGACAGCCAAATCAGCCCCAGCATTTT

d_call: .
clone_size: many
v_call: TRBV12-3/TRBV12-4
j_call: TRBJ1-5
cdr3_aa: CASSLNAGYQPQHF
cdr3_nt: TGTGCCAGCAGTTTGAACGCCGGTTATCAGCCCCAGCATTTT